Listed below are T cell receptor beta chains from one sample, sequenced in a study of cytomegalovirus exposure and HLA in healthy donors. The method was immunoSEQ multiplex PCR; TCRdb's version includes in-frame clones alone and lacks a portion of them. The profile shows under 200,000 clones, roughly 74% of them singletons. The material sequenced was PBMCs. Receptors originate from a young woman in good health and CMV-seronegative. CDR3s include the opening cysteine and the closing phenylalanine or tryptophan. Fields, in order: V gene, D gene, clone size, J gene, CDR3 DNA, CDR3 protein. A D gene is named only where the DNA matches it firmly. Clone size, where shown, is once, few, many, or a class for clones that have expanded.

>TRBV29-1|.|.|TRBJ2-7
TGCAGCTCGTCACAGGGTACCCACGAGCAGTACTTC
CSSSQGTHEQYF
>TRBV9|.|few|TRBJ2-1
TGTGCCAGCAGCGCAGTAGGGGTGAATTCCTACAATGAGCAGTTCTTC
CASSAVGVNSYNEQFF
>TRBV19|TRBD1|.|TRBJ1-2
TGTGCCAGTAGTGCCACGGGACAGGGTAATGGCTACACCTTC
CASSATGQGNGYTF
>TRBV6-6|.|.|TRBJ2-2
TGTGCCAGCAGTTACGAGAGGCAGGGGAACACCGGGGAGCTGTTTTTT
CASSYERQGNTGELFF
>TRBV6-1|.|.|TRBJ2-5
TGTGCCAGCAGGCCGCGCCGGGGGACCCAGTACTTC
CASRPRRGTQYF
>TRBV7-9|TRBD1|.|TRBJ2-7
TGTGCCAGCAGCTCGGGACAGGGCTCCTACGAGCAGTACTTC
CASSSGQGSYEQYF
>TRBV15|TRBD1|.|TRBJ2-7
TGTGCCACCAGCAGAGACCGGGACAGGGGTTTGGGGCAGTACTTC
CATSRDRDRGLGQYF
>TRBV25-1|TRBD1|once|TRBJ2-5
TGTGCCAGCAGTGACCTCCCGACAGGGGGCGCGGAGACCCAGTACTTC
CASSDLPTGGAETQYF
>TRBV18|TRBD1|.|TRBJ2-1
TGTGCCAGCTCAACAACAGGGGCCTACAATGAGCAGTTCTTC
CASSTTGAYNEQFF
>TRBV5-3|TRBD2|.|TRBJ2-3
TGTGCCAGATCAGCGGGGGAGCGGGAGCACACAGATACGCAGTATTTT
CARSAGEREHTDTQYF
>TRBV4-1|TRBD2|once|TRBJ2-7
TGCGCCAGCAGCCAAGGGCCGGGAGGGAACTCCTACGAGCAGTACTTC
CASSQGPGGNSYEQYF
>TRBV5-4|TRBD1|.|TRBJ2-1
TGTGCCAGCAGCGGGTTACGACAGGGCCTCTACAATGAGCAGTTCTTC
CASSGLRQGLYNEQFF
>TRBV14|.|few|TRBJ2-3
TGTGCCAGCAGCCACGCAGATACGCAGTATTTT
CASSHADTQYF
>TRBV7-8|.|.|TRBJ2-3
TGTGCCAGCAGCCCGCGAGACGTTTTAGCCGCCCCCGCAGATACGCAGTATTTT
CASSPRDVLAAPADTQYF
>TRBV19|.|.|TRBJ1-5
TGTGCCAGTAGACAGTATAGGGGTTTAGGGAGCAATCAGCCCCAGCATTTT
CASRQYRGLGSNQPQHF
>TRBV10-3|TRBD1|.|TRBJ1-6
TGTGCCATCAGTTTACAGGGGCCCAATTCACCCCTCCACTTT
CAISLQGPNSPLHF
>TRBV19|TRBD1|.|TRBJ2-1
TGTGCCAGTAGTATCTTTATCGGACAGGGCGATGAGCAGTTCTTC
CASSIFIGQGDEQFF
>TRBV19|TRBD1|.|TRBJ1-1
TGTGCCAGTATCCTGACAGGGGCGAGGACTGAAGCTTTCTTT
CASILTGARTEAFF
>TRBV9|.|.|TRBJ2-2
TGTGCCAGCAGCACACTAGGCGGGGAGCTGTTTTTT
CASSTLGGELFF
>TRBV12-1|.|.|TRBJ2-7
TGTGCCAGCAGCTTCTGGACTAGCGGAGCCGGGGCCTACGAGCAGTACTTC
CASSFWTSGAGAYEQYF
>TRBV6-1|.|.|TRBJ2-2
TGTGCCAGCAGTGAATTAATCGTCGGGGAGCTGTTTTTT
CASSELIVGELFF
>TRBV19|TRBD2|.|TRBJ2-1
TGTGCCAGTAGCTCTTGGCGGGAGGGCCTCCACAATGAGCAGTTCTTC
CASSSWREGLHNEQFF
>TRBV7-9|.|.|TRBJ2-1
TGTGCCAGCAGCTTACCCCGGACAGCCAATGAGCAGTTCTTC
CASSLPRTANEQFF
>TRBV7-9|.|.|TRBJ1-2
TGTGCTAGCGAGGCTAACTATGGCTACACCTTC
CASEANYGYTF
>TRBV14|TRBD2|.|TRBJ2-5
TGTGCCAGCAGCCACCGACTAGCGGGAGGAACGGCGGGTGAAGAGACCCAGTACTTC
CASSHRLAGGTAGEETQYF
>TRBV4-1|.|few|TRBJ1-5
TGCGCCAGCAGCCAATCCCCCGATTTAGTCCCCCAGCATTTT
CASSQSPDLVPQHF
>TRBV6-5|.|.|TRBJ1-2
TGTGCCAGCAGTTACGCCAATCGGGGAGGGGACACCTTC
CASSYANRGGDTF
>TRBV5-4|.|.|TRBJ2-1
TGTGCCAGCAGTCGTCGTTACAGTTTACTAGACAATGAGCAGTTCTTC
CASSRRYSLLDNEQFF
>TRBV27|.|few|TRBJ1-2
TGTGCCAGCAGTGATAACAGGGTGGGTTACTATGGCTACACCTTC
CASSDNRVGYYGYTF
>TRBV29-1|.|.|TRBJ2-1
TGCAGCGTTGTCCCCACTACCCAGTTCTTC
CSVVPTTQFF
>TRBV29-1|.|.|TRBJ1-2
TGCAGCGTTGAATCCCAGGGCCCTGCTAACTATGGCTACACCTTC
CSVESQGPANYGYTF
>TRBV11-2|TRBD1|.|TRBJ1-5
TGTGCCAGCAGCCCGCACTCCACAGGGGGTGGTCAGCCCCAGCATTTT
CASSPHSTGGGQPQHF
>TRBV12-5|TRBD2|.|TRBJ2-3
TGTGCTAGTGGGTCTAGCGGGGGGTTAGGGGGGGCGCAGTATTTT
CASGSSGGLGGAQYF
>TRBV18|.|.|TRBJ1-1
TGTGCCAGCTCCCAAGGACAGAGGAACACTGAAGCTTTCTTT
CASSQGQRNTEAFF
>TRBV6-6|.|.|TRBJ1-5
TGTGCCAGCAGTGGACAGAATGGTGGCAATCAGCCCCAGCATTTT
CASSGQNGGNQPQHF
>TRBV9|TRBD2|few|TRBJ2-1
TGTGCCAGCAGCGCTAGCGGGAACAATGAGCAGTTCTTC
CASSASGNNEQFF
>TRBV12-5|.|.|TRBJ2-7
TGTGCTAGTGGTTTGTACAGGTCCCCCCCGGGCGAGCAGTACTTC
CASGLYRSPPGEQYF
>TRBV7-3|.|.|TRBJ2-3
TGTGCCAGCAGTGGAGCGGCAGATACGCAGTATTTT
CASSGAADTQYF
>TRBV4-1|TRBD2|.|TRBJ2-7
TGCGCCAGCAGCCAAGAACGCGGGGGGCCTTACGAGCAGTACTTC
CASSQERGGPYEQYF
>TRBV29-1|.|.|TRBJ2-7
TGCAGCGGCGGACAGGGAGGGTACGAGCAGTACTTC
CSGGQGGYEQYF
>TRBV28|.|few|TRBJ1-5
TGTGCCAGCAGGGCGGGGACGCAGCCCCAGCATTTT
CASRAGTQPQHF
>TRBV6-4|TRBD2|few|TRBJ2-2
TGTGCCAGCAGTGAAGCGGGGGGCCTAACCGGGGAGCTGTTTTTT
CASSEAGGLTGELFF
>TRBV9|.|once|TRBJ1-1
TGTGCCAGCAGCGCCGGGAGGGTTGCGAACACTGAAGCTTTCTTT
CASSAGRVANTEAFF
>TRBV29-1|.|.|TRBJ2-2
TGCAGCGCTACGTCAGGGGCCAAATCGGACACCGGGGAGCTGTTTTTT
CSATSGAKSDTGELFF
>TRBV2|TRBD2|.|TRBJ2-1
TGTGCCAGCAGTGACCGGGAGGGCCTCCGGGTTGAGCAGTTCTTC
CASSDREGLRVEQFF
>TRBV7-3|.|few|TRBJ2-1
TGTGCCAGCAGCTTAGACAGATCGCGCTACAATGAGCAGTTCTTC
CASSLDRSRYNEQFF